This TCR beta chain was sequenced for a study of blood T cells in healthy people across ages (dated by TCRdb to 2015 to 2017). About the investigation overall: In model experiments, template switching captured about one uniquely barcoded TCR beta cDNA molecule for every two T cells. The study measured age-related changes in TCR beta repertoire diversity using deep sequencing normalized with unique cDNA molecular identifiers. The donors were divided into four age groups: young (average around 16 years), middle-aged (approximately 39), aged (approximately 64) and long-lived (roughly 82). Donors of different ages were randomly distributed across sequencing lanes to avoid experimental bias. Using the same blood draw, the study looked at two additional independent replicas of 1 million unique cDNA reads for two donors, one aged 18 to 29 and the other aged 80 or older. Study-wide findings and limitations: The long-lived group showed more naive CD4+ T cells, fewer expanded clones and increased TCR diversity than the aged group, suggesting age selection. Because the CMV infection status of the donors was unknown, age-related changes in expanded clonotypes may potentially have been confounded. As age increased, observed TCR beta diversity per million T cells dropped in a roughly linear way, and a significant reduction was already evident by age about 40. Estimates of total diversity based on one million sequenced T cells were regarded as lower bounds and as underestimates. Because profiling used bulk unsorted PBMCs, naive and antigen-experienced compartments could not be compared conclusively. Observed TCR beta diversity correlated strongly with the percentage of naive T cells measured by flow cytometry.

Systemically healthy Caucasian individuals from Russia, 35 to 50 in total and aged about 6 to 95 years, were included as donors. Approximately 9.3 milliliters of peripheral blood were drawn from each donor into EDTA-treated Vacutainer tubes. PBMCs were isolated by Ficoll-Paque density-gradient centrifugation, with at least 6 million obtained per sample. Total RNA was extracted from PBMCs with Trizol reagent, with at least 6 micrograms obtained per sample. For every donor, an aliquot of PBMCs went through flow cytometry to measure the percentages of naive CD45RAhigh/CD27high T cells. Concerning this clonotype: The antigen it recognizes is unknown. One junction end does not reproduce the germline sequence, and a read error may be involved.

The CDR3, from cysteine to phenylalanine, totals 15 residues. Only the CDR3 DNA is retained, 45 bases long and in frame from the first base. In the germline V gene, CDR1 corresponds to SNHLY and CDR2 to FYNNEI. Libraries were made using 5' RACE. The instrument given in TCRdb is Illumina HiSeq 2500. The second PCR ran for roughly 7 to 11 cycles and used a J-beta primer mix along with a sample-barcoded 5' primer. Each TCR beta cDNA molecule received a unique molecular identifier from a template-switch 5' adaptor carrying 12 random nucleotides. Each sample yielded at least 3 million CDR3-containing paired-end reads. The Mint cDNA synthesis kit, primed by a TRBC-specific oligonucleotide, was used to synthesize first-strand cDNA from all RNA. Following uracil-DNA glycosylase treatment, a first 18-cycle PCR with universal primers M1SS and BC2_uni_R was performed on all cDNA. The authors' analysis ran thus. For normalization, 1 million high-quality reads were randomly selected from each sample, with every read carrying a distinct molecular identifier. Instead of being binned into consensus sequences, reads with shared molecular identifiers were discarded. MiTCR, set to a Q25 quality threshold and the strictest error-elimination algorithm, was used for CDR3 identification, clonotype clustering and error correction. A nonparametric unseen species model with Euler transformation was used to estimate lower-bound total TCR beta diversity. TCRdb reprocessed the public reads (quality trimming at Q25 with fastp, clone calling with MiXCR) and kept in-frame beta chains. Entries are consolidated by CDR3 protein sequence, retaining the most common genes and DNA. TCRdb's processing, not the authors' own work, is the source of the V and J calls. This sample is represented by over a million distinct CDR3 sequences; less than 50% of them were singletons. The top ten clones comprise approximately 19% of the sample.

The sample comprised blood. The TCR originated in a woman aged 60-70 years in good health. The V and J genes are TRBV2 and TRBJ1-4; 7 bases in between match TRBD1. Here the CDR3 is given as CASAGRQGQNGKLFF. In nucleotide form, the sequence is TGTGCCAGCGCGGGACGTCAGGGACAGAATGGAAAACTGTTTTTT.